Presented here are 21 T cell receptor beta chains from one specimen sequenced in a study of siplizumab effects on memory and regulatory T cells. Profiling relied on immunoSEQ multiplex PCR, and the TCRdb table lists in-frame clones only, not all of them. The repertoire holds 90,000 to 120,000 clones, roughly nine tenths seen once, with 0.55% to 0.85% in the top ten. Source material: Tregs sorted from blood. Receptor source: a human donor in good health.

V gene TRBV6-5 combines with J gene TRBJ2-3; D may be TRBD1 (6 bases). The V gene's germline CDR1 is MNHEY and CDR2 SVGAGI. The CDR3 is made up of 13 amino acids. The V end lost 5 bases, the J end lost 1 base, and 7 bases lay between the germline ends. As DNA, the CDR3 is TGTGCCAGCAGTAAGGGGGGCACAGATACGCAGTATTTT. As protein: CASSKGGTDTQYF.

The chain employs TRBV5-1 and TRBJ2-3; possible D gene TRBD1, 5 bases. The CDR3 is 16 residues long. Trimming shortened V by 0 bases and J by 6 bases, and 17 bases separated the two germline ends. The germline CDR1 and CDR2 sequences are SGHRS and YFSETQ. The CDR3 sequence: CASSLEQGRRRDTQYF. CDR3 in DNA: TGCGCCAGCAGCTTGGAGCAGGGTCGACGGCGGGATACGCAGTATTTT.

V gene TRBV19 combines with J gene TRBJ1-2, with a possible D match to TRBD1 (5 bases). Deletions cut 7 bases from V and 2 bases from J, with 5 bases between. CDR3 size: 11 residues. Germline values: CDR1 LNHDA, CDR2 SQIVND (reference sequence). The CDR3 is CASNRNYGYTF. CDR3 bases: TGTGCCAGTAACAGGAACTATGGCTACACCTTC.

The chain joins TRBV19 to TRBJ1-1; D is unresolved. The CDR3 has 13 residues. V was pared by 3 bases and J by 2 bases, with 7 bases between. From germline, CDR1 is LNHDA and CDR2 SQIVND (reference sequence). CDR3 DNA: TGTGCCAGTAGTATTGGTACAAACACTGAAGCTTTCTTT. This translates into CASSIGTNTEAFF.

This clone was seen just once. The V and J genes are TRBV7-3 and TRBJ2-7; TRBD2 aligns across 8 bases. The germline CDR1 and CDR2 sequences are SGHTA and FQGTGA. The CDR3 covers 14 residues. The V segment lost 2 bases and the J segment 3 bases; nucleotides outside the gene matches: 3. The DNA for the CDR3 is TGTGCCAGCAGCTTAGGAAGCGGGAGCTACGAGCAGTACTTC. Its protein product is CASSLGSGSYEQYF.

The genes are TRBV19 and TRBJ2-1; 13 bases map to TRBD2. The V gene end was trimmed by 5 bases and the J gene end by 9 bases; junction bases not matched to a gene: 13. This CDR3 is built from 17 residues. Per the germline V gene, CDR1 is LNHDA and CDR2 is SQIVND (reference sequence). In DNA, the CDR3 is TGTGCCAGTAGTCCCAACCCGGGACTAGCGGGACTCTTTGAGCAGTTCTTC. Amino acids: CASSPNPGLAGLFEQFF.

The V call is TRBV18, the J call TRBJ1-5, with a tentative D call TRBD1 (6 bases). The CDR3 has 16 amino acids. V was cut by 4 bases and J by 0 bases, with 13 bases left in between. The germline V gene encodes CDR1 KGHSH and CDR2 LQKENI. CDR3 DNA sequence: TGTGCCAGCTCACTCCGGGACAACTATAGCAATCAGCCCCAGCATTTT. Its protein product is CASSLRDNYSNQPQHF.

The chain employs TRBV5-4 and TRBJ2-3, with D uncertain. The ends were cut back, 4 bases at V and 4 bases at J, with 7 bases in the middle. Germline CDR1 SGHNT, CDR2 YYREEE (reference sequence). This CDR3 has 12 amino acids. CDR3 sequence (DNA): TGTGCCAGCAGCCCTACCCCAGATACGCAGTATTTT. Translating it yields CASSPTPDTQYF.

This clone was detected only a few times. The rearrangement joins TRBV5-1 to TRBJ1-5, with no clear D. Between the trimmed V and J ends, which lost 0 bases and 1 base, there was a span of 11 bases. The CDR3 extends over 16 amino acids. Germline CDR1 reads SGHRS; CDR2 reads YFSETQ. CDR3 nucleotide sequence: TGCGCCAGCAGCTTGGGACTGGCAGGAAGCAATCAGCCCCAGCATTTT. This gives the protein CASSLGLAGSNQPQHF. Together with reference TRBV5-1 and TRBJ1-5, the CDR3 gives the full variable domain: KAGVTQTPRYLIKTRGQQVTLSCSPISGHRSVSWYQQTPGQGLQFLFEYFSETQRNKGNFPGRFSGRQFSNSRSEMNVSTLELGDSALYLCASSLGLAGSNQPQHFGDGTRLSIL.

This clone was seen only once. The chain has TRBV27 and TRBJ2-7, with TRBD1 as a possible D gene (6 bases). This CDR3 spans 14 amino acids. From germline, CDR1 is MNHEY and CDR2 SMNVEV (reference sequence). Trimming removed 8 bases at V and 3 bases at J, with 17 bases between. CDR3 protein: CASGTRDKNYEQYF. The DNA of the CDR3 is TGTGCCAGCGGAACCCGGGACAAAAACTACGAGCAGTACTTC.

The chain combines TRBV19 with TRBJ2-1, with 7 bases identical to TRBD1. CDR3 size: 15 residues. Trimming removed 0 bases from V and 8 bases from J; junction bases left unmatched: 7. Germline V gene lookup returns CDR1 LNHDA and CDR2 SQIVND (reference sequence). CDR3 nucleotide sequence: TGTGCCAGTAGTATAGAGCCCGACAGGGCACATGAGCAGTTCTTC. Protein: CASSIEPDRAHEQFF. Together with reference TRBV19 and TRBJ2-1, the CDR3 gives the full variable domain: DGGITQSPKYLFRKEGQNVTLSCEQNLNHDAMYWYRQDPGQGLRLIYYSQIVNDFQKGDIAEGYSVSREKKESFPLTVTSAQKNPTAFYLCASSIEPDRAHEQFFGPGTRLTVL.

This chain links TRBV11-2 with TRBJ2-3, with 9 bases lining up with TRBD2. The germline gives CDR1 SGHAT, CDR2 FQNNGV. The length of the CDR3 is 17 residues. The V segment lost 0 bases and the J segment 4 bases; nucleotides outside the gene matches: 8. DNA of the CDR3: TGTGCCAGCAGCTTAGATGGTATAGCGGGAGTCTCAGATACGCAGTATTTT. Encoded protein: CASSLDGIAGVSDTQYF.

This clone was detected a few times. As DNA, the CDR3 is TGTGCCACCTCTCCCGGATTATTTGGCTACACCTTC. Its translation: CATSPGLFGYTF. This chain uses TRBV2 with TRBJ1-2; D is undetermined. The CDR3 contains 12 residues. Trimming removed 10 bases from V and 7 bases from J, with 16 bases in between. Germline-derived CDR1 and CDR2 are SNHLY and FYNNEI.

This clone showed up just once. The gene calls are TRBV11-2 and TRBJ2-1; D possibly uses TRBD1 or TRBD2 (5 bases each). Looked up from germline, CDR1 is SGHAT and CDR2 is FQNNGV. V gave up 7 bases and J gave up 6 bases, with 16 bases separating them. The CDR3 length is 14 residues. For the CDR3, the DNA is TGTGCCAGCACCCTAGGGGACCGGGGCAATGAGCAGTTCTTC. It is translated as CASTLGDRGNEQFF.

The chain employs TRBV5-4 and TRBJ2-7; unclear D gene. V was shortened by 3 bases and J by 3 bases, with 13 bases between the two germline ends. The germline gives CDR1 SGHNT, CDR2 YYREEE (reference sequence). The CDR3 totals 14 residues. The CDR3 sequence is CASSSDAVNYEQYF. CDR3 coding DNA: TGTGCCAGCAGCTCGGACGCGGTTAACTACGAGCAGTACTTC.

CDR3 in amino acids: CASSQDLRATEGYTF. DNA of the CDR3: TGCGCCAGCAGCCAAGATCTCCGGGCCACGGAGGGCTACACCTTC. The rearrangement joins TRBV4-1 to TRBJ1-2; D unclear. Germline V CDR1 and CDR2: MGHRA, YSYEKL. V was trimmed by 0 bases and J by 8 bases, leaving 16 bases between them. The CDR3 totals 15 residues.

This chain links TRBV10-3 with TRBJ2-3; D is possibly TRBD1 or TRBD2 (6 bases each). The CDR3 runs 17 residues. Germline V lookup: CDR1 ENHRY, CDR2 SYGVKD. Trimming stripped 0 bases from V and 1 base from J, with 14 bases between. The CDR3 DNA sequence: TGTGCCATCAGTGAGTCGATGGGGGGCCGGGGCACAGATACGCAGTATTTT. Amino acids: CAISESMGGRGTDTQYF.

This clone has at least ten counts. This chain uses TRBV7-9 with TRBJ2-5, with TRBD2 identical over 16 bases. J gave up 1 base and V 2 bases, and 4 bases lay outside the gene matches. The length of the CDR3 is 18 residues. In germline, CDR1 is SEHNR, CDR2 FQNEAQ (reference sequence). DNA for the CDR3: TGTGCCAGCAGCTTACCGGGACTAGCGGGAGGGAGCCAAGAGACCCAGTACTTC. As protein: CASSLPGLAGGSQETQYF.

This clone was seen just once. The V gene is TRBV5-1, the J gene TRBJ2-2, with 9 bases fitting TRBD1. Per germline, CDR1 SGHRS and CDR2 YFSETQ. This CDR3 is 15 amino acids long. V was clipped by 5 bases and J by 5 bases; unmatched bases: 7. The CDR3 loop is CASRGTGTGTGELFF. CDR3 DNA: TGCGCCAGCAGGGGGACCGGGACAGGGACCGGGGAGCTGTTTTTT. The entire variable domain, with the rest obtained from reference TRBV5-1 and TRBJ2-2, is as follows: KAGVTQTPRYLIKTRGQQVTLSCSPISGHRSVSWYQQTPGQGLQFLFEYFSETQRNKGNFPGRFSGRQFSNSRSEMNVSTLELGDSALYLCASRGTGTGTGELFFGEGSRLTVL.

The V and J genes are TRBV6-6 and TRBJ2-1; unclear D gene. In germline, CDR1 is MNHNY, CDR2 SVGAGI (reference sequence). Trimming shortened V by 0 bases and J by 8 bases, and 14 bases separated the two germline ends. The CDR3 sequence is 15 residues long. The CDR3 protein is CASSYSGLGDHEQFF. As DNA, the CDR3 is TGTGCCAGCAGTTACTCTGGCCTCGGTGATCATGAGCAGTTCTTC.

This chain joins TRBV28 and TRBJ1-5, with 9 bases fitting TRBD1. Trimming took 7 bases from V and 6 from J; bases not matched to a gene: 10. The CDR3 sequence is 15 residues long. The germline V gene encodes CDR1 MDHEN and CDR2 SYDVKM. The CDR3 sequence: CASNRQGDLGQPQHF. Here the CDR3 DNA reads TGTGCCAGCAACAGACAGGGGGATTTAGGTCAGCCCCAGCATTTT.